Below, one T cell receptor (beta chain) is given with its context. Its antigen is unknown. No base quality values were provided; no much bigger clone lies one nucleotide off. Patients with a history of autoimmune disease or receiving systemic immunosuppression were excluded from the trial. Peripheral blood for TCR sequencing was collected from all dose cohorts at baseline, on cycle 4 day 1, and on cycle 7 day 1. Samples came from an open-label, multicenter, first-in-human phase I dose-escalation trial of ivuxolimab. The trial enrolled adults with locally advanced or metastatic head and neck squamous cell, hepatocellular, melanoma or renal cell carcinoma. Before TCR sequencing, CD4+ T cells and CD8+ T cells from peripheral blood were sorted into separate populations. Genomic DNA was extracted from sorted cells for sequencing of the TCRbeta CDR3 region. The immunoSEQ Assay was used to sequence the TCRbeta CDR3 regions. Drawn from immuneACCESS, this table holds only the in-frame rearrangements with V and J called that TCRdb kept. Clones are partly lost; checked studies trace under half to an unresolved V gene and leave the rest unexplained. The sample data list roughly 72,000 clones, and 75% to 90% of these were observed just once. 10% to 12% of the sample is taken by the ten largest.

This record belongs to a study of OX40 agonist ivuxolimab in advanced cancers. About the investigation overall: The costimulatory receptor OX40 (CD134) was targeted by ivuxolimab, a fully human IgG2 agonistic monoclonal antibody. Patients were allowed to have had prior anti-PD-1, anti-PD-L1 or anti-CTLA-4 therapy, and approximately 41% of the dose-escalation patients had previously received checkpoint inhibitors. A male proportion of 70% to 90% and a mean age of approximately 60 years, ranging from roughly 23 to 90, were recorded for the dose-escalation cohort. Among the approximately 50 dose-escalation patients, some 20 had hepatocellular carcinoma, roughly 15 melanoma, 9 renal cell carcinoma and 9 head and neck cancer. Three dose-escalation patients achieved partial responses, one with hepatocellular carcinoma and two with cutaneous melanoma. Peripheral TCRbeta sequencing aimed to test whether ivuxolimab altered TCR sequence diversity and caused clonal T-cell expansion. The paper reports the monotherapy dose-escalation portion (N ≈ 52 patients) of the phase I ivuxolimab trial. Intravenous ivuxolimab was administered to patients every 2 weeks at six dose levels: 0.01, 0.1, 0.3, 1.5, 3 and 10 mg/kg. The paper's findings and limits, for the study overall: After ivuxolimab, more expanded clones were found on average in CD8+ T cells than in CD4+ T cells. In the 0.1-3.0 mg/kg groups, partial responders had among the lowest normalized peripheral clonal expansion, particularly in CD8+ T cells. The antigen specificity of the peripheral T cells that underwent clonal expansion was not determined. At doses of 0.1 to 3.0 mg/kg, clonal expansion of both CD4+ and CD8+ blood T cells was observed from baseline to week 6. Low levels of normalized T-cell clonal expansion were also seen in some nonresponding patients.

The receptor comes from an adult with an advanced solid tumor such as melanoma, head and neck, liver or kidney cancer. The specimen was CD4+ or CD8+ T cells sorted from blood, collected in a trial of the OX40 agonist ivuxolimab.

The nucleotides read TGTGCCAGCAGTTTAAACCCCCGGAACACTGAAGCTTTCTTT. Translated, this gives CASSLNPRNTEAFF. The chain employs TRBV28 and TRBJ1-1, with the D gene not clear enough to name. Relative to germline, V is 2 bases shorter and J is 1 base shorter, with 8 bases between their ends. The CDR3 sequence holds 14 residues, the cysteine and phenylalanine included. The DNA shown is the 42-base CDR3, in frame from base 1. The germline V gene sets CDR1 to MDHEN and CDR2 to SYDVKM.